The 17 T cell receptor beta chains in this list originate from one sample, sequenced in a study of T cell responses to AZD1222 COVID-19 vaccine. This table comes from immunoSEQ multiplex PCR, and its TCRdb copy is limited to in-frame clones, with some not included. The data contain around 76,000 clones, roughly 84% of them singletons. Sample: peripheral blood, taken on day 0 of AZD1222 vaccination. These receptors came from an adult in good health.

V and J are TRBV6-5 and TRBJ1-1; D perhaps matches TRBD1 (5 bases). CDR1 is MNHEY, CDR2 SVGAGI, per germline. The germline V and J ends were trimmed by 6 bases and 1 base, with 12 bases remaining between them. This CDR3 has 14 residues. In nucleotides, the CDR3 is TGTGCCAGCAGATCCGGGACGGCGAACACTGAAGCTTTCTTT. It is translated as CASRSGTANTEAFF.

The chain is built from TRBV5-1 and TRBJ1-1; the D is unclear. The CDR3 length is 14 residues. Trimming took 6 bases from V and 1 from J, leaving 13 bases between them. Germline loops: CDR1 SGHRS, CDR2 YFSETQ. The CDR3 bases are TGCGCCAGCACCTGGGGTACAAGGAACACTGAAGCTTTCTTT. This gives the protein CASTWGTRNTEAFF.

This rearrangement joins TRBV6-5 to TRBJ1-6; 8 bases line up with TRBD1. The CDR3 has 16 residues. Germline V gene lookup returns CDR1 MNHEY and CDR2 SVGAGI. J gave up 10 bases and V 3 bases, and 11 bases lay outside the gene matches. The CDR3 nucleotides are TGTGCCAGCAGTTATTCCCCCGGACAGGGTAAATCACCCCTCCACTTT. This codes for CASSYSPGQGKSPLHF.

This chain uses TRBV5-1 with TRBJ1-4; D perhaps matches TRBD1 (5 bases). This CDR3 region has 15 residues. V lost 2 bases, J lost 8 bases, and 16 bases lay in between. Germline V gene data show CDR1 as SGHRS and CDR2 as YFSETQ. The CDR3 loop reads CASSFGGEVREKLFF. In DNA, the CDR3 is TGCGCCAGCAGCTTCGGGGGGGAAGTGCGCGAAAAACTGTTTTTT.

V is TRBV5-6 and J is TRBJ2-7; no definite D call. The germline V gene has CDR1 SGHDT and CDR2 YYEEEE. This CDR3 spans 13 amino acids. V was trimmed by 2 bases and J by 3 bases, leaving 9 bases between them. CDR3 region: CASSFAGIYEQYF. CDR3 nucleotides: TGTGCCAGCAGCTTTGCCGGAATCTACGAGCAGTACTTC.

The chain combines TRBV3-1 (or the pseudogene TRBV3-2) with TRBJ2-3; 7 nucleotides line up with TRBD2. The CDR3 totals 15 residues. The V gene end was trimmed by 0 bases and the J gene end by 5 bases; junction bases not matched to a gene: 5. From germline, CDR1 is LGHDT and CDR2 YNNKEL (reference sequence). The CDR3 DNA follows: TGTGCCAGCAGCCAAGAGTCCCGGGGGGAAGATACGCAGTATTTT. Residues: CASSQESRGEDTQYF.

This clone was recorded only once. V gene TRBV6-5 combines with J gene TRBJ2-7; 7 nucleotides line up with TRBD2. With V trimmed by 4 bases and J by 2 bases, 5 bases remained unmatched. This CDR3 is 14 amino acids long. Per germline, CDR1 MNHEY and CDR2 SVGAGI. CDR3 sequence (DNA): TGTGCCAGCAGTTTTCGCGGGGGACCCTACGAGCAGTACTTC. Translating it yields CASSFRGGPYEQYF.

The rearrangement joins TRBV28 to TRBJ2-3; 11 bases fit TRBD2. The CDR3 runs 14 residues. V dropped 11 bases and J dropped 0; count of bases not matched to a gene: 4. From germline, CDR1 is MDHEN and CDR2 SYDVKM. The CDR3 sequence is CAHGTSGSTDTQYF. The CDR3 nucleotides are TGTGCCCACGGGACTAGCGGAAGCACAGATACGCAGTATTTT.

This chain joins TRBV19 and TRBJ1-4; no firm D call. The CDR3 length is 12 residues. V was cut by 6 bases and J by 4 bases, with 6 bases left in between. The germline CDR1 and CDR2 sequences are LNHDA and SQIVND (reference sequence). CDR3 coding DNA: TGTGCCAGTAGGACCTTTAATGAAAAACTGTTTTTT. It yields the protein CASRTFNEKLFF.

This clone was detected a few times. The genes are TRBV4-1 and TRBJ1-1; D is perhaps TRBD1 (6 bases). In germline, CDR1 is MGHRA, CDR2 YSYEKL. The CDR3 runs 17 residues. Trimming took 3 bases from V and 1 from J, leaving 18 bases between them. The CDR3 DNA follows: TGCGCCAGCAGCCACCCCTTTGGGAGGGGGACGAACACTGAAGCTTTCTTT. Its translation is CASSHPFGRGTNTEAFF.

The chain uses TRBV2 and TRBJ2-2; D perhaps matches TRBD1 (6 bases). Germline-derived CDR1 and CDR2 are SNHLY and FYNNEI. The V gene lost 5 bases and the J gene lost 1 base, with 11 bases spanning the gap. The CDR3 extends over 15 amino acids. The CDR3, as DNA: TGTGCCAGCAGTCCACAGGGACAGAACACCGGGGAGCTGTTTTTT. Translated: CASSPQGQNTGELFF.

The CDR3, as DNA: TGTGCCAGCAGCCCGGGACCCTTTGATACGCAGTATTTT. This gives the protein CASSPGPFDTQYF. The V call is TRBV7-2, the J call TRBJ2-3; D is possibly TRBD1 or TRBD2 (5 bases each). Germline V gene sequence: CDR1 SGHTA, CDR2 FQGNSA. V lost 5 bases and J lost 6, with 12 bases in between. The CDR3 length is 13 residues.

The chain couples TRBV7-8 to TRBJ2-3, with 9 bases identical to TRBD2. Germline loops: CDR1 SGHVS, CDR2 FQNEAQ. This CDR3 comprises 15 residues. V trimming: 3 bases; J trimming: 3 bases; junction bases outside the gene matches: 4. CDR3 region: CASSFGAGGTDTQYF. The CDR3 coding sequence is TGTGCCAGCAGCTTCGGTGCGGGGGGGACAGATACGCAGTATTTT.

J is TRBJ1-2 and V is TRBV7-9; tentatively, D is TRBD1 (6 bases). Germline V gene lookup returns CDR1 SEHNR and CDR2 FQNEAQ (reference sequence). The CDR3 runs to 13 residues. The V gene lost 6 bases and the J gene lost 8 bases, with 16 bases spanning the gap. CDR3 sequence: CASSLTGYGGYTF. CDR3 coding DNA: TGTGCCAGCAGTCTTACAGGGTACGGCGGCTACACCTTC.

The chain is built from TRBV28 and TRBJ1-2; no definite D call. Trimming removed 2 bases from V and 7 bases from J, with 11 bases in between. This CDR3 is 13 amino acids long. The germline CDR1 and CDR2 sequences are MDHEN and SYDVKM. CDR3 amino acids: CASSLRGFGGYTF. CDR3 in DNA: TGTGCCAGCAGTTTAAGAGGGTTCGGTGGCTACACCTTC.

The chain is built from TRBV3-1 (or the pseudogene TRBV3-2) and TRBJ1-2; no definite D call. From germline, CDR1 is LGHDT and CDR2 YNNKEL (reference sequence). The CDR3 consists of 13 residues. The ends were cut back, 1 base at V and 9 bases at J, with 12 bases in the middle. The CDR3 coding sequence is TGTGCCAGCAGCCAAGCGGTCGGCGTTAGCTACACCTTC. It codes for CASSQAVGVSYTF.

The genes are TRBV9 and TRBJ1-3; D might be TRBD1 (5 bases). V lost 0 bases and J lost 4, with 11 bases in between. Per the germline V gene, CDR1 is SGDLS and CDR2 is YYNGEE. CDR3 length: 15 residues. The CDR3 is CASSVALGTGNTIYF. In DNA form, the CDR3 reads TGTGCCAGCAGCGTAGCACTAGGGACGGGAAACACCATATATTTT.